The rows below give T cell receptor beta chains drawn from one sample of a study of read filtering for tumor transcriptome and immune sequencing. TCRdb reprocessed the reads with MiXCR, giving one entry per CDR3 protein. The data show under 80,000 distinct CDR3 sequences, around 18% seen once. The sequenced material came from a population of CD138-negative cells sorted from bone marrow. The receptors come from a donor aged 40 or over with multiple myeloma. CDR3s include the opening cysteine and the closing phenylalanine or tryptophan. The D gene is left open where the match is weak. Clone sizes are given selectively: once, few, many, or a class where the clone is expanded.

V,J,D,size,CDR3,DNA
TRBV20-1,TRBJ1-5,.,few,CSAREGGANQPQHF,TGCAGTGCTAGAGAAGGCGGGGCTAATCAGCCCCAGCATTTT
TRBV5-1,TRBJ2-7,.,many,CASSPGGPGHEQYF,TGCGCCAGCAGCCCGGGCGGACCCGGCCACGAGCAGTACTTC
TRBV29-1,TRBJ2-6,TRBD1,many,CSVRSGQGPGANVLTF,TGCAGCGTCCGAAGTGGACAGGGTCCTGGGGCCAACGTCCTGACTTTC
TRBV29-1,TRBJ2-1,TRBD2,many,CSELLAGGGEQFF,TGCAGCGAGCTACTAGCGGGAGGAGGAGAGCAGTTCTTC
TRBV5-4,TRBJ2-5,.,.,CASSSPEVDRETQYF,TGTGCCAGCAGCAGCCCTGAGGTTGACCGGGAGACCCAGTACTTC
TRBV11-3,TRBJ2-3,.,many,CASSYHTDTQYF,TGTGCCAGCAGCTATCACACAGATACGCAGTATTTT
TRBV10-3,TRBJ2-7,.,many,CAIRGRLAYEQYF,TGTGCCATCAGGGGTAGGTTAGCCTACGAGCAGTACTTC
TRBV28,TRBJ1-2,TRBD1,many,CASSDKTGGRRNYGYTF,TGTGCCAGCAGTGATAAGACAGGGGGCAGGAGAAACTATGGCTACACCTTC
TRBV5-1,TRBJ2-5,.,.,CASSLETVGETQYF,TGCGCCAGCAGCTTGGAGACAGTGGGGGAGACCCAGTACTTC
TRBV7-9,TRBJ2-3,.,many,CASSYTSPTDTQYF,TGTGCCAGCAGCTACACGTCCCCCACAGATACGCAGTATTTT
TRBV3-1,TRBJ2-5,TRBD1,many,CASSQKGTGGETQYF,TGTGCCAGCAGCCAAAAGGGGACAGGGGGAGAGACCCAGTACTTC
TRBV12-3/TRBV12-4,TRBJ1-2,.,few,CASRDTANYGYTF,TGTGCCAGCAGAGACACAGCTAACTATGGCTACACCTTC
TRBV3-1,TRBJ1-5,.,many,CASSQEGGYNQPQHF,TGTGCCAGCAGCCAAGAGGGGGGGTACAATCAGCCCCAGCATTTT
TRBV10-3,TRBJ2-2,TRBD1,many,CAIKDRGSSGELFF,TGTGCCATCAAGGACAGGGGGTCCTCCGGGGAGCTGTTTTTT
TRBV27,TRBJ2-1,.,many,CASRPLTGYNEQFF,TGTGCCAGCAGGCCCCTGACGGGTTACAATGAGCAGTTCTTC
TRBV20-1,TRBJ2-1,TRBD2,medium-sized,CSAPPLAGGGDEQFF,TGCAGTGCCCCGCCCTTAGCGGGAGGTGGCGATGAGCAGTTCTTC
TRBV3-1,TRBJ2-3,.,many,CASSHGGGPGLDTQYF,TGTGCCAGCAGCCACGGCGGAGGGCCCGGTTTAGATACGCAGTATTTT